The TCR beta chain described here comes from a study of cytomegalovirus exposure and HLA in healthy donors. CDR1 MGHRA and CDR2 YSYEKL come from the germline V gene. CDR3 length: 17 amino acids. V lost 3 bases and J 6 bases, leaving 21 bases between the germline ends. The PCR used 60 Vbeta and 13 Jbeta primers. Assay: immunoSEQ multiplex PCR; the TCRdb copy retains only in-frame clones and omits some. The sample carries fewer than 150,000 clones, about three quarters recorded once. This chain links TRBV4-1 with TRBJ2-1; D ambiguous. The sequence was obtained from a woman under 40 in good health and CMV-seronegative. Material: PBMCs. The CDR3 region is CASSHDPAGERSNEQFF. In nucleotides, the CDR3 is TGCGCCAGCAGCCACGACCCCGCAGGCGAGAGAAGCAATGAGCAGTTCTTC.